These 19 T cell receptor beta chains came from one sample sequenced in a study of cytomegalovirus exposure and HLA in healthy donors. PCR used 60 Vbeta primers and 13 Jbeta primers. Repertoires were generated with immunoSEQ multiplex PCR, while TCRdb's copy carries only in-frame clones and drops some. Of under 200,000 clones listed, about 85% were seen once; the top ten hold 0.9% to 1.2%. The source material was PBMCs. Source of these receptors: a boy aged 2-9 years in good health and CMV-seronegative.

This clone was seen only once. The rearrangement uses TRBV6-5 and TRBJ2-1; 8 bases match TRBD2. Per germline, CDR1 MNHEY and CDR2 SVGAGI. V was clipped by 7 bases and J by 4 bases; unmatched bases: 6. This CDR3 region has 14 residues. The CDR3 nucleotides read TGTGCCAGCACCCTCCGCGGGGGGTACAATGAGCAGTTCTTC. It is translated as CASTLRGGYNEQFF.

The J gene is TRBJ1-6, the V gene TRBV27; no clear D. Germline-derived CDR1 and CDR2 are MNHEY and SMNVEV (reference sequence). CDR3 length: 13 amino acids. Deletions cut 3 bases from V and 11 bases from J, with 11 bases between. CDR3 amino acids: CASSFPGNPPLHF. The CDR3 nucleotides read TGTGCCAGCAGTTTCCCGGGGAATCCACCCCTCCACTTT.

This clone was detected once. The chain links TRBV28 to TRBJ1-6; the match to TRBD1 covers 7 bases. Germline CDR1 reads MDHEN; CDR2 reads SYDVKM. This CDR3 has 14 amino acids. V trimming: 7 bases; J trimming: 8 bases; junction bases outside the gene matches: 8. The CDR3 here is CASTLGQHYSPLHF. DNA for the CDR3: TGTGCCAGCACCCTGGGACAGCACTATTCACCCCTCCACTTT.

CDR3 sequence: CASSPGQGRSGTEAFF. CDR3 coding DNA: TGTGCCAGCAGCCCGGGACAGGGTCGTTCGGGCACTGAAGCTTTCTTT. The chain couples TRBV5-4 to TRBJ1-1; TRBD1 matches 9 bases. CDR1 is SGHNT and CDR2 is YYREEE in the germline V gene (reference sequence). V lost 4 bases and J lost 4; bases outside the gene matches: 11. The length of the CDR3 is 16 residues.

The rearrangement links TRBV18 to TRBJ1-2, with D uncertain. The CDR3 runs 15 residues. Germline V gene lookup returns CDR1 KGHSH and CDR2 LQKENI. The germline V and J ends were trimmed by 0 bases and 5 bases, with 13 bases remaining between them. The CDR3 sequence: CASSPPREENYGYTF. In DNA form, the CDR3 reads TGTGCCAGCTCACCACCAAGGGAGGAGAATTATGGCTACACCTTC.

To note about this clone: Other DNA sequences in this specimen translate into the identical CDR3. The chain employs TRBV27 and TRBJ1-1; D remains ambiguous. The length of the CDR3 is 13 residues. CDR1 and CDR2 (germline): MNHEY, SMNVEV (reference sequence). The V and J ends lost 2 bases and 1 base respectively, with 5 bases between them. CDR3 in amino acids: CASSLGPNTEAFF. The CDR3, as DNA: TGTGCCAGCAGTTTAGGGCCGAACACTGAAGCTTTCTTT.

The chain uses TRBV7-8 and TRBJ1-5; D is undetermined. V was trimmed by 1 base and J by 1 base, leaving 17 bases between them. Germline V CDR1 and CDR2: SGHVS, FQNEAQ. This CDR3 is built from 18 residues. CDR3 DNA sequence: TGTGCCAGCAGCTTAGTTGGCTGGCGGAGTGGCAGCAATCAGCCCCAGCATTTT. This codes for CASSLVGWRSGSNQPQHF.

Here the CDR3 reads CAWSVGQRSTDTQYF. The CDR3 DNA sequence: TGTGCCTGGAGTGTAGGACAGCGAAGCACAGATACGCAGTATTTT. The gene calls are TRBV30 and TRBJ2-3, with a possible D match to TRBD1 (6 bases). Germline V CDR1 and CDR2: GTSNPN, SVGIG (reference sequence). V dropped 0 bases and J dropped 0 bases, with 10 bases sitting between them. The CDR3 is 15 residues long.

The V call is TRBV6-5, the J call TRBJ2-1, with D maybe TRBD1 (6 bases). Deletions cut 8 bases from V and 11 bases from J, with 25 bases between. Germline lookup yields CDR1 MNHEY and CDR2 SVGAGI. The CDR3 extends over 15 amino acids. The CDR3 DNA is TGTGCCAGCTGTCCAGGGGCCCGGTTCGTATCCCAGCAGTTCTTC. Translating gives CASCPGARFVSQQFF.

This clone was counted a few times. The chain combines TRBV6-1 with TRBJ2-6; 7 positions match TRBD1. This CDR3 spans 16 amino acids. CDR1 is MNHNS, CDR2 SASEGT, per germline. Trimming removed 3 bases from V and 4 bases from J; junction bases left unmatched: 6. The CDR3 bases are TGTGCCAGCAGTGAGTTACAGGGGTTAGGGGCCAACGTCCTGACTTTC. Its protein is CASSELQGLGANVLTF.

This clone has only one observation. The chain joins TRBV7-6 to TRBJ1-3; TRBD1 agrees at 7 bases. Germline-derived CDR1 and CDR2 are SGHVS and FNYEAQ. The CDR3 has 15 amino acids. V gave up 5 bases and J gave up 9 bases; unmatched junction bases: 13. The CDR3, as DNA: TGTGCCAGCAGCCCCGGAGGGAACAGGGGTGCCACCATATATTTT. Its translation is CASSPGGNRGATIYF.

For the CDR3, the DNA is TGTGCCAGCAGCGTAGCTGGGACACTTCAAGAGACCCAGTACTTC. This gives the protein CASSVAGTLQETQYF. The chain uses TRBV9 and TRBJ2-5; D is possibly TRBD1 (6 bases). Germline V gives CDR1 SGDLS, CDR2 YYNGEE. The V gene lost 0 bases and the J gene lost 2 bases, with 11 bases spanning the gap. CDR3 length: 15 residues.

This rearrangement joins TRBV29-1 to TRBJ1-3, with TRBD1 matching 7 bases. CDR3 length equals 18 residues. The V gene's germline CDR1 is SQVTM and CDR2 ANQGSEA. The trim removed 8 bases at V and 0 bases at J, leaving 19 bases unmatched. The CDR3 DNA is TGCAGCCCCGAGAACCCCGGGACAGTTCTTTTCTCTGGAAACACCATATATTTT. Its protein is CSPENPGTVLFSGNTIYF.

The V gene is TRBV5-6, the J gene TRBJ2-7, with a weak D call TRBD1 (6 bases). Germline CDR1 SGHDT, CDR2 YYEEEE. The V gene lost 1 base and the J gene lost 0 bases, with 8 bases spanning the gap. The CDR3 is 14 residues long. CDR3 nucleotide sequence: TGTGCCAGCAGCTTGACAGGGCCCTCCTACGAGCAGTACTTC. Translating it yields CASSLTGPSYEQYF.

The chain uses TRBV6-1 and TRBJ2-3, with a weak D call TRBD1 (6 bases). The germline CDR1 and CDR2 sequences are MNHNS and SASEGT. The V end lost 2 bases, the J end lost 3 bases, and 12 bases lay between the germline ends. There are 15 residues in the CDR3. CDR3 sequence reads: CASSESIGQTDTQYF. In nucleotides, the CDR3 is TGTGCCAGCAGTGAAAGTATTGGACAGACAGATACGCAGTATTTT.

The chain links TRBV5-1 to TRBJ2-1; TRBD1 matches 11 bases. The V segment lost 4 bases and the J segment 3 bases; nucleotides outside the gene matches: 9. This CDR3 has 17 amino acids. Per the germline V gene, CDR1 is SGHRS and CDR2 is YFSETQ. CDR3 sequence: CASSSRTGGEDYNEQFF. DNA for the CDR3: TGCGCCAGCAGCAGCCGGACAGGGGGCGAGGACTACAATGAGCAGTTCTTC.

This clone was detected only a few times. The rearrangement uses TRBV10-1 and TRBJ1-3; no clear D gene. CDR3 length: 14 amino acids. The ends were cut back, 3 bases at V and 0 bases at J, with 6 bases in the middle. Per germline, CDR1 WNHNN and CDR2 SYGVQD (reference sequence). The CDR3 DNA reads TGCGCCAGCAGTGATCGGAGCTCTGGAAACACCATATATTTT. Its translation is CASSDRSSGNTIYF.

The chain links TRBV6-5 to TRBJ2-7; a weak D match, TRBD1 (6 bases). The CDR3 covers 15 residues. The ends were cut back, 5 bases at V and 4 bases at J, with 18 bases in the middle. Germline lookup yields CDR1 MNHEY and CDR2 SVGAGI. The CDR3 sequence is CASSTGIPSRYEQYF. CDR3 nucleotide sequence: TGTGCCAGCAGTACAGGGATCCCCTCCAGATACGAGCAGTACTTC.

The gene calls are TRBV28 and TRBJ1-1; no clear D. Germline loops: CDR1 MDHEN, CDR2 SYDVKM. V lost 3 bases, J lost 1 base, and 15 bases lay in between. This CDR3 contains 16 residues. This chain's CDR3 is CASSFSFRVENTEAFF. CDR3 coding DNA: TGTGCCAGCAGTTTTAGTTTTCGGGTCGAGAACACTGAAGCTTTCTTT.